This TCR beta chain was identified during a study of metastatic and nonmetastatic thyroid tumors. Germline CDR1 reads MDHEN; CDR2 reads SYDVKM. The V gene lost 3 bases and the J gene lost 2 bases, with 5 bases spanning the gap. This CDR3 is 12 amino acids long. This clone has a handful of counts. Using MiXCR, TCRdb reanalyzed the PCR reads. The sample shows about 24,000 clones, under 25% of them seen only once. Treatment of any kind had been given to no patient before thyroid surgery. The sample comprised blood. This chain uses TRBV28 with TRBJ2-7; a weak D match, TRBD1 (5 bases). The TCR sequence derives from a male donor with papillary thyroid cancer or a benign thyroid nodule (not recorded which). Some clones in this sample may be carry-over from other donors' samples. The CDR3 nucleotides read TGTGCCAGCAGTTTCAGGGCCTACGAGCAGTACTTC. Encoded protein: CASSFRAYEQYF.